The present T cell receptor (beta chain) was sequenced within a study of T cells after yellow fever vaccination. Study conclusions and caveats: Abundant contaminating clonotypes from the bulk population could appear in FACS-sorted repertoires. It was a small share of clonotypes that appeared in both CD4 and CD8 compartments.

Template-switching 5'RACE yielded the TCR cDNA; a universal primer site and UMIs were added in the process. From the 5' RACE reads, TCRdb called clonotypes with MiXCR, one entry per CDR3 protein. In the table there are around 610,000 distinct CDR3 sequences, approximately 12% of which are singletons. Comment on this clonotype: Its antigen remains unidentified.

The CDR3 loop spans 12 amino acids. Germline V CDR1 and CDR2: KGHDR, SFDVKD. Trimming took 10 bases from V and 6 from J; bases not matched to a gene: 5. This clonotype was sampled from a man under 40 who received the YFV17D yellow fever vaccine. This material consisted of PBMCs, taken on the day of the yellow fever booster vaccination. The rearrangement joins TRBV24-1 to TRBJ2-1; 7 nucleotides match TRBD2. CDR3 DNA sequence: TGTGCCACAAGTCTAGCGGCCAATGAGCAGTTCTTC. It is translated as CATSLAANEQFF.